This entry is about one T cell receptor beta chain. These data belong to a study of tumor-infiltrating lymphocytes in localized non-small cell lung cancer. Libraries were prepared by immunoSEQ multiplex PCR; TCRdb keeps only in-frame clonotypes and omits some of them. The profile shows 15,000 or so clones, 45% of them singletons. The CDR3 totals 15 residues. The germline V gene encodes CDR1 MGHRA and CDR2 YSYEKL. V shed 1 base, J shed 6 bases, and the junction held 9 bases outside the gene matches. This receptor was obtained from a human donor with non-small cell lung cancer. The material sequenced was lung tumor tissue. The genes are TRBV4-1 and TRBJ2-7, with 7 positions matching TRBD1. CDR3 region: CASSQGQGPVSEQYF. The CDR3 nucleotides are TGCGCCAGCAGCCAAGGACAGGGCCCCGTTTCCGAGCAGTACTTC.